At least ten counts were recorded for the clone carrying this T cell receptor beta chain. Its cognate antigen is unknown. This entry comes from a study of CD8 T cells in ankylosing spondylitis. This CDR3 spans 17 amino acids. V was pared by 4 bases and J by 1 base, with 8 bases of the junction left unmatched. Germline-derived CDR1 and CDR2 are SGHVS and FQNEAQ. Scientists made TCR beta libraries using quantitative 5'-RACE with molecular barcodes. TCRdb ran MiXCR on the 5' RACE reads and lists one entry per CDR3 protein. The repertoire holds some 130,000 distinct CDR3 sequences, with 10% to 12% as singletons. Findings and caveats of the study: Roughly 8 highly homologous variants made up a TCR beta motif that seemed to typify ankylosing spondylitis blood. As reported, disease-linked clones showed significant enrichment in matched ankylosing spondylitis synovial fluid.

The TCR was taken from a female donor with ankylosing spondylitis or in good health (not recorded which). The chain carries TRBV7-8 and TRBJ1-1; TRBD1 matches at 11 bases. The sequenced material came from blood, either unsorted or a sorted T cell fraction (not recorded which). The CDR3 DNA follows: TGTGCCAGCAGCTCGAAAAGGGACAGGGGGGCGAACACTGAAGCTTTCTTT. Translation: CASSSKRDRGANTEAFF. The full variable domain, its missing parts supplied by reference TRBV7-8 and TRBJ1-1, is GAGVSQSPRYKVAKRGQDVALRCDPISGHVSLFWYQQALGQGPEFLTYFQNEAQLDKSGLPSDRFFAERPEGSVSTLKIQRTQQEDSAVYLCASSSKRDRGANTEAFFGQGTRLTVV.